Each of the 14 T cell receptor beta chains below was sequenced from the same sample in a study of blood T cell repertoires in COVID-19. TCRdb's table, derived via immunoSEQ multiplex PCR, lists solely in-frame clones and lacks some. The top ten hold approximately 1.1% of the sample, which has about 190,000 clones, 75% to 90% seen once. The sequenced sample consisted of peripheral blood. These receptors originate from a man aged 25 to 40 with acute or convalescent COVID-19.

This clone was counted a single time. The chain employs TRBV3-1 (or the pseudogene TRBV3-2) and TRBJ2-4, with a tentative D call TRBD2 (5 bases). The CDR3 totals 17 residues. The V and J ends lost 2 bases and 0 bases respectively, with 14 bases between them. Germline CDR1 and CDR2: LGHDT and YNNKEL (reference sequence). The CDR3 reads CASSQRGSSLAKNIQYF. CDR3 sequence (DNA): TGTGCCAGCAGCCAAAGAGGGTCCTCTCTAGCCAAAAACATTCAGTACTTC.

This clone was observed a single time. V is TRBV6-2 or TRBV6-3 and J is TRBJ2-7; D unresolved. The germline gives CDR1 MNHEY, CDR2 SVGEGT. The CDR3 runs to 14 residues. V dropped 2 bases and J dropped 3 bases, with 11 bases sitting between them. CDR3 loop: CASSYGSYLYEQYF. In DNA form, the CDR3 reads TGTGCCAGCAGTTACGGCAGTTACCTCTACGAGCAGTACTTC.

On this clone: The sample carries other DNA sequences with the same CDR3. The chain uses TRBV30 and TRBJ1-5; D uncertain. Germline CDR1 reads GTSNPN; CDR2 reads SVGIG (reference sequence). The V end lost 0 bases, the J end lost 3 bases, and 6 bases lay between the germline ends. The CDR3 contains 13 residues. The CDR3 loop reads CAWSVSYNQPQHF. CDR3 nucleotide sequence: TGTGCCTGGAGTGTGAGTTACAATCAGCCCCAGCATTTT.

This clone occurred once. J is TRBJ1-1 and V is TRBV19, with unresolved D. Trimming pared 7 bases from V and 0 bases from J, leaving 9 bases between. CDR1 is LNHDA and CDR2 is SQIVND in the germline V gene (reference sequence). The CDR3 consists of 13 residues. DNA for the CDR3: TGTGCCAGTAAATTACAGCTGAACACTGAAGCTTTCTTT. This translates into CASKLQLNTEAFF.

The chain recombines TRBV7-3 with TRBJ2-2; 8 bases map to TRBD2. J lost 6 bases, V lost 6 bases, and 6 bases had no gene match. The CDR3 totals 14 residues. Germline V gives CDR1 SGHTA, CDR2 FQGTGA. CDR3 in amino acids: CASRFSGAAGELFF. CDR3 sequence (DNA): TGTGCCAGCAGGTTTAGCGGGGCCGCCGGGGAGCTGTTTTTT.

This clone occurred once. The V call is TRBV7-2, the J call TRBJ1-3, with D hard to call. Trimming cost V 3 bases and J 3 bases, with 9 bases left between them. The CDR3 has 14 amino acids. Germline V gene lookup returns CDR1 SGHTA and CDR2 FQGNSA. For the CDR3, the DNA is TGTGCCAGCAGCTTTTATTCCGGTGGAAACACCATATATTTT. Amino acids: CASSFYSGGNTIYF.

The CDR3 DNA reads TGTGCCAGCAGCTTGTGGACAGCCGATCAGCCCCAGCATTTT. Protein: CASSLWTADQPQHF. The rearrangement joins TRBV5-6 to TRBJ1-5, with D perhaps TRBD1 (6 bases). This CDR3 contains 14 residues. V dropped 1 base and J dropped 5 bases, with 10 bases sitting between them. Germline-derived CDR1 and CDR2 are SGHDT and YYEEEE.

The chain uses TRBV2 and TRBJ2-1; TRBD2 is a possible D gene (6 bases). Trimming stripped 2 bases from V and 7 bases from J, with 12 bases between. CDR3 length equals 14 residues. CDR1 is SNHLY, CDR2 FYNNEI, per germline. The DNA of the CDR3 is TGTGCCAGCAGTGAACCGGGACTCGGGAATGAGCAGTTCTTC. The encoded protein is CASSEPGLGNEQFF.

The chain uses TRBV11-3 and TRBJ2-7; weak D call: TRBD2 (5 bases). CDR1 is SGHNT, CDR2 YENEEA, per germline. Trimming cost V 1 base and J 3 bases, with 13 bases left between them. The CDR3 covers 15 residues. CDR3 coding DNA: TGTGCCAGCAGCTTAGGAGCGCACGACTACTACGAGCAGTACTTC. Encoded protein: CASSLGAHDYYEQYF. The full variable domain, with the rest looked up from reference TRBV11-3 and TRBJ2-7, is EAGVVQSPRYKIIEKKQPVAFWCNPISGHNTLYWYLQNLGQGPELLIRYENEEAVDDSQLPKDRFSAERLKGVDSTLKIQPAELGDSAVYLCASSLGAHDYYEQYFGPGTRLTVT.

The chain is built from TRBV5-1 and TRBJ2-5, with a weak D call TRBD2 (7 bases). V gave up 6 bases and J gave up 5 bases, with 20 bases separating them. This CDR3 has 15 amino acids. Looked up from germline, CDR1 is SGHRS and CDR2 is YFSETQ. CDR3 coding DNA: TGCGCCAGCACCACTCTGGGGGGGGGCGGTGAGACCCAGTACTTC. It specifies CASTTLGGGGETQYF. Filled out from reference TRBV5-1 and TRBJ2-5, the complete variable domain reads KAGVTQTPRYLIKTRGQQVTLSCSPISGHRSVSWYQQTPGQGLQFLFEYFSETQRNKGNFPGRFSGRQFSNSRSEMNVSTLELGDSALYLCASTTLGGGGETQYFGPGTRLLVL.

This rearrangement joins TRBV27 to TRBJ1-4; D ambiguous. The CDR3 extends over 14 amino acids. Trimming removed 5 bases from V and 1 base from J, with 8 bases in between. Germline assignment: CDR1 MNHEY and CDR2 SMNVEV (reference sequence). CDR3 amino acids: CASSRHQTNEKLFF. The CDR3 DNA is TGTGCCAGCAGTCGACACCAAACTAATGAAAAACTGTTTTTT.

This clone was found once. The CDR3 loop is CASRPGTGNTGELFF. CDR3 DNA: TGTGCCAGCAGGCCCGGGACAGGGAACACCGGGGAGCTGTTTTTT. The chain recombines TRBV7-3 with TRBJ2-2; 8 bases agree with TRBD1. Losses at the gene ends were 6 bases for V and 1 base for J; bases not matched to a gene: 4. The V gene's germline CDR1 is SGHTA and CDR2 FQGTGA. This CDR3 has 15 residues.

The rearrangement joins TRBV30 to TRBJ1-4, with D perhaps TRBD1 (6 bases). The CDR3 extends over 15 amino acids. The germline V gene has CDR1 GTSNPN and CDR2 SVGIG (reference sequence). The germline V and J ends were trimmed by 3 bases and 10 bases, with 21 bases remaining between them. CDR3 amino acids: CAWSLPRQGIAKLFF. For the CDR3, the DNA is TGTGCCTGGAGCCTGCCGCGGCAGGGGATCGCAAAACTGTTTTTT.

V is TRBV6-1 and J is TRBJ2-1; D gene uncertain. Trimming removed 3 bases from V and 5 bases from J, with 14 bases in between. CDR1 and CDR2 (germline): MNHNS, SASEGT. The CDR3 sequence is 15 residues long. The CDR3 is CASSDARVPNNEQFF. The CDR3 DNA follows: TGTGCCAGCAGTGATGCTCGGGTCCCTAACAATGAGCAGTTCTTC.